This T cell receptor beta chain was identified in a study of blood T cells in healthy people across ages. Study results and caveats: Aged donors had fewer naive CD4+ cells and lower diversity than long-lived donors. Measured against age, TCR beta diversity per million T cells decreased in a roughly linear manner.

Concerning this clonotype itself: Its target is unknown.

Alongside a J-beta primer mix, a sample-barcoded 5' primer served in a second PCR lasting about 6 to 12 cycles. The template-switch adaptor, which had 12 random nucleotides, put a tag on each cDNA molecule. In TCRdb, the 5' RACE reads were re-called with MiXCR into one record per CDR3 protein. The sample comprises some 730,000 distinct CDR3 sequences, about a fifth of which are singletons, and under 25% rests with the top ten. The CDR3 sequence is 13 residues long. Germline V gene sequence: CDR1 SQVTM, CDR2 ANQGSEA. Trimming left V 4 bases short and J 7 bases short, with 16 bases between. This receptor was identified in a man between 65 and 79 years old in good health. Material for sequencing was blood. The chain has TRBV29-1 and TRBJ2-5; maybe TRBD1 (6 bases). This CDR3 reads CSVGEGELGTQYF. DNA of the CDR3: TGCAGCGTTGGAGAGGGGGAGCTGGGGACCCAGTACTTC.